The 21 T cell receptor beta chains in this list originate from one sample, sequenced in a study of radiation and T cells in renal cell carcinoma. Time point specified: baseline pretreatment blood. Treatment given: 15 Gy SBRT to primary tumor, nephrectomy 4 weeks later. Sequenced by immunoSEQ multiplex PCR; TCRdb stores in-frame clones only, minus some. The sample holds about 95,000 clones, 70% to 90% seen once. Sample: blood, taken from a patient whose treatment included radiotherapy and nephrectomy. The receptors shown here come from a man in his fifties or sixties with renal cell carcinoma.

CDR3: CASRDSGRHEETQYF. The CDR3 DNA is TGCGCCAGCAGAGATAGCGGGAGACATGAAGAGACCCAGTACTTC. This chain uses TRBV5-1 with TRBJ2-5, with 9 positions matching TRBD2. The V gene end was trimmed by 5 bases and the J gene end by 3 bases; junction bases not matched to a gene: 8. This CDR3 has 15 amino acids. In germline, CDR1 is SGHRS, CDR2 YFSETQ.

CDR3 residues: CASSRTFPRDRPTDTQYF. The CDR3 region has the DNA TGTGCCAGCAGTCGAACATTCCCGCGGGACAGGCCAACAGATACGCAGTATTTT. The chain is built from TRBV27 and TRBJ2-3; TRBD1 agrees at 8 bases. From germline, CDR1 is MNHEY and CDR2 SMNVEV (reference sequence). V dropped 5 bases and J dropped 3; count of bases not matched to a gene: 16. CDR3 length: 18 residues.

Remarks on this clone: At one end the junction does not follow the germline gene, possibly because of a read error. The rearrangement links TRBV29-1 to TRBJ2-4; 9 bases align to TRBD2. Per the germline V gene, CDR1 is SQVTM and CDR2 is ANQGSEA. This CDR3 is built from 15 residues. This chain's CDR3 is CSVLGLAGTGNIRYF. Here the CDR3 DNA reads TGCAGCGTCCTGGGGCTAGCGGGGACGGGAAACATTCGGTACTTC.

The V gene is TRBV30, the J gene TRBJ2-5; TRBD1 might be the D (7 bases). Matching the DNA end better, TRBJ2-7 makes the J call doubtful. From germline, CDR1 is GTSNPN and CDR2 SVGIG (reference sequence). The CDR3 has 14 residues. In DNA, the CDR3 is TGTGCCTGGAATGGGGGGACAGCATCCTACGAGCAGTACTTC. It encodes CAWNGGTASYEQYF.

The chain links TRBV18 to TRBJ2-7, with 8 bases fitting TRBD1. Per germline, CDR1 KGHSH and CDR2 LQKENI. The length of the CDR3 is 15 residues. V lost 1 base to trimming and J lost 3 bases; unmatched junction nucleotides: 5. The chain's CDR3 is CASSPRYRGDYEQYF. CDR3 in DNA: TGTGCCAGCTCACCACGTTACAGGGGGGACTACGAGCAGTACTTC.

The J gene is TRBJ2-7, the V gene TRBV4-2; a weak D match, TRBD1 (6 bases). CDR1 is LGHNA, CDR2 YNFKEQ, per germline. This CDR3 has 15 amino acids. Trimming took off 5 bases at V and 3 bases at J, with 17 bases between the two ends. CDR3 coding DNA: TGTGCCAGCAGCGCACAAACCGGGACAAGCTACGAGCAGTACTTC. It codes for CASSAQTGTSYEQYF.

The chain joins TRBV6-1 to TRBJ1-4, with 8 positions matching TRBD1. The CDR3 is 14 amino acids. The germline gives CDR1 MNHNS, CDR2 SASEGT. V was clipped by 9 bases and J by 7 bases; unmatched bases: 10. CDR3 bases: TGTGCCAGTATGCCGGGACAGGCTCGTGAAAAACTGTTTTTT. Translated, it gives CASMPGQAREKLFF.

The chain carries TRBV9 and TRBJ2-1, with D possibly being TRBD2 (6 bases). Germline V CDR1 and CDR2: SGDLS, YYNGEE. This CDR3 has 16 residues. V lost 2 bases and J lost 7, with 19 bases in between. CDR3 coding DNA: TGTGCCAGCAGCGTCTCCTGGAGGGTGGGGCCGAATGAGCAGTTCTTC. As protein: CASSVSWRVGPNEQFF.

The rearrangement links TRBV18 to TRBJ2-3; the D gene is possibly TRBD1 (5 bases). The ends were cut back, 3 bases at V and 0 bases at J, with 10 bases in the middle. CDR3 length equals 15 residues. CDR1 is KGHSH, CDR2 LQKENI, per germline. The CDR3 region has the DNA TGTGCCAGCTCACCTGAGCAGGGAAGCACAGATACGCAGTATTTT. This encodes CASSPEQGSTDTQYF.

As for this clone: Other nucleotide sequences in the sample specify the same CDR3. The chain links TRBV18 to TRBJ2-3; D is ambiguous. V was pared by 3 bases and J by 3 bases, with 7 bases between. The CDR3 is 13 amino acids. Germline V gene data show CDR1 as KGHSH and CDR2 as LQKENI. The CDR3: CASSPASTDTQYF. CDR3 nucleotide sequence: TGTGCCAGCTCACCCGCTAGTACAGATACGCAGTATTTT.

The chain carries TRBV9 and TRBJ2-7, with D unresolved. The CDR3 loop spans 16 amino acids. Germline V CDR1 and CDR2: SGDLS, YYNGEE. V gave up 1 base and J gave up 4 bases, with 18 bases separating them. The CDR3 protein is CASSVTLDPPPYEQYF. CDR3 DNA: TGTGCCAGCAGCGTAACTCTAGACCCCCCACCTTACGAGCAGTACTTC.

There are a few counts of this clone. V gene TRBV2 combines with J gene TRBJ1-2; D gene uncertain. The CDR3 covers 15 residues. The V gene lost 3 bases and the J gene lost 3 bases, with 14 bases spanning the gap. The germline V gene encodes CDR1 SNHLY and CDR2 FYNNEI. As DNA, the CDR3 is TGTGCCAGCAGTGATCTGAGGGAAAACTACTATGGCTACACCTTC. It yields the protein CASSDLRENYYGYTF.

This chain connects TRBV4-1 to TRBJ2-7; D perhaps matches TRBD2 (5 bases). This CDR3 has 15 amino acids. In germline, CDR1 is MGHRA, CDR2 YSYEKL. V dropped 0 bases and J dropped 7 bases, with 16 bases sitting between them. The DNA for the CDR3 is TGCGCCAGCAGCCAAGAAGCGGCAGTGAGTGGGGAGCAGTACTTC. It is translated as CASSQEAAVSGEQYF.

This clone was counted only a few times. The chain has TRBV6-1 and TRBJ1-1; D call uncertain. Germline CDR1 and CDR2: MNHNS and SASEGT. The germline V and J ends were trimmed by 2 bases and 2 bases, with 12 bases remaining between them. The CDR3 consists of 15 residues. CDR3 DNA: TGTGCCAGCAGTGAATATCGGGCAGCCAACACTGAAGCTTTCTTT. Translated, it gives CASSEYRAANTEAFF.

This sequence joins TRBV7-2 and TRBJ2-1; no firm D call. V lost 4 bases, J lost 6 bases, and 13 bases lay in between. This CDR3 spans 14 amino acids. CDR1 SGHTA and CDR2 FQGNSA come from the germline V gene. In DNA form, the CDR3 reads TGTGCCAGCAGCTCCAGACAAAAGGGCAATGAGCAGTTCTTC. This codes for CASSSRQKGNEQFF. The full variable domain, completed using reference TRBV7-2 and TRBJ2-1, is GAGVSQSPSNKVTEKGKDVELRCDPISGHTALYWYRQSLGQGLEFLIYFQGNSAPDKSGLPSDRFSAERTGGSVSTLTIQRTQQEDSAVYLCASSSRQKGNEQFFGPGTRLTVL.

The DNA of the CDR3 is TGTGCCAGCAGTTTATCCCAAGACTTAATAGCTAACTATGGCTACACCTTC. This gives the protein CASSLSQDLIANYGYTF. This chain connects TRBV27 to TRBJ1-2; D uncertain. V shed 0 bases and J shed 0 bases, with 14 bases lying between them. Germline CDR1 MNHEY, CDR2 SMNVEV (reference sequence). CDR3 length equals 17 residues.

The chain employs TRBV2 and TRBJ1-4, with D uncertain. The CDR3 totals 15 residues. Trimming took 4 bases from V and 10 from J, leaving 19 bases between them. The germline gives CDR1 SNHLY, CDR2 FYNNEI. The DNA for the CDR3 is TGTGCCAGCAGTGCCTCCTATACCCAGACGGGAAAACTGTTTTTT. This translates into CASSASYTQTGKLFF.

The V call is TRBV7-8, the J call TRBJ1-5, with D perhaps TRBD1 (5 bases). This CDR3 has 17 amino acids. V dropped 5 bases and J dropped 0 bases, with 17 bases sitting between them. The germline V gene has CDR1 SGHVS and CDR2 FQNEAQ. The CDR3 region is CASSPEGPGDSNQPQHF. The CDR3 DNA sequence: TGTGCCAGCAGCCCCGAAGGGCCGGGGGATAGCAATCAGCCCCAGCATTTT.

The chain combines TRBV4-2 with TRBJ1-1; the match to TRBD1 covers 8 bases. The CDR3 spans 15 residues. Germline V gene lookup returns CDR1 LGHNA and CDR2 YNFKEQ. With V trimmed by 0 bases and J by 4 bases, 4 bases remained unmatched. The CDR3 bases are TGTGCCAGCAGCCAAGACAGAGACAGGGGCACTGAAGCTTTCTTT. Its translation: CASSQDRDRGTEAFF.

The rearrangement joins TRBV4-1 to TRBJ2-5, with D unclear. Germline V CDR1 and CDR2: MGHRA, YSYEKL. The V end was cut by 4 bases, the J end by 5 bases, with 14 bases between. This CDR3 contains 14 residues. CDR3: CASSPLAGSETQYF. Here the CDR3 DNA reads TGCGCCAGCAGCCCCTTGGCAGGCTCTGAGACCCAGTACTTC.

V gene TRBV10-3 combines with J gene TRBJ1-2, with D possibly matching TRBD1 (6 bases). V was trimmed by 4 bases and J by 2 bases, leaving 8 bases between them. The CDR3 totals 13 residues. Per the germline V gene, CDR1 is ENHRY and CDR2 is SYGVKD. CDR3 sequence reads: CAISVQGNYGYTF. CDR3 nucleotide sequence: TGTGCCATCAGTGTCCAGGGGAACTATGGCTACACCTTC.